This T cell receptor beta chain is from a study of T cell repertoires in cytomegalovirus infection. Across the study: Well-studied HLA-B-restricted CMV epitopes were used in the study alongside recently identified HLA-C-restricted ones. An indication of both CMV infection and matching HLA type came from public TCR beta signatures. Whole-study results and caveats: There were carriers of CMV plus the relevant HLA, and cumulative public TCR beta family frequency identified them.

The junction had 1 base not matched to a gene; V was cut back by 4 bases and J by 7 bases. The CDR3 sequence is 11 residues long. The germline V gene encodes CDR1 SGHTA and CDR2 FQGNSA. TCRdb independently ran MiXCR on the reads; one entry per CDR3 protein. The table includes roughly 51,000 distinct CDR3 sequences, 15% to 25% detected once. Ten or more counts support this clonotype. What it binds is not known. The genes are TRBV7-2 and TRBJ2-7; 7 bases fit TRBD2. The sequencing here drew on CD8+ T cells from cultured PBMCs, taken from culture after CMV antigen stimulation. This TCR was sampled from a human donor in good health (CMV status not recorded). Some clones in this sample may be carry-over from other donors' samples. CDR3 residues: CASSSGGEQYF. In DNA form, the CDR3 reads TGTGCCAGCAGCTCCGGGGGGGAGCAGTACTTC.